The clone carrying this T cell receptor beta chain has more than one count but fewer than ten. Its target is unknown. The entry originates in a study of OX40 agonist ivuxolimab in advanced cancers. Study observations and caveats: On average, CD8+ T cells had more expanded clones than CD4+.

CDR1 is KGHSH and CDR2 is LQKENI in the germline V gene. This CDR3 comprises 12 residues. The germline V and J ends were trimmed by 3 bases and 7 bases, with 9 bases remaining between them. The method was immunoSEQ multiplex PCR; TCRdb's version includes in-frame clones alone and lacks a portion of them. The table records tens of thousands of clones, roughly 85% of them present only once. This TCR was sampled from an adult with an advanced solid tumor such as melanoma, head and neck, liver or kidney cancer. V gene TRBV18 combines with J gene TRBJ1-1, with D hard to call. Material: CD4+ or CD8+ T cells sorted from blood, obtained in a trial of the OX40 agonist ivuxolimab. CDR3 residues: CASSPANDEAFF. The CDR3 DNA sequence: TGTGCCAGCTCACCCGCTAACGATGAAGCTTTCTTT.